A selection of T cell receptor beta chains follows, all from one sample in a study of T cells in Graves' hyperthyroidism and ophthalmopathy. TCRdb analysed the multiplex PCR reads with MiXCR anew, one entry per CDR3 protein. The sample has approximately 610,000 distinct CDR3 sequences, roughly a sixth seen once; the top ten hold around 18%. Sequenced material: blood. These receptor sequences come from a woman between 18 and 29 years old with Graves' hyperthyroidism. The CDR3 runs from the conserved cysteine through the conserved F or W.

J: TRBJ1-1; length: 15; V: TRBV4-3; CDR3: CASSPSGTGDTEAFF
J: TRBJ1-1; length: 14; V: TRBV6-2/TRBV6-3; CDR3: CASKLTGSHTEAFF
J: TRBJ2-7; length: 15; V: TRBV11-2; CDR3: CASSSGQGAASEQYF
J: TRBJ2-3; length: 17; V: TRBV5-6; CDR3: CASSLTTSGAETDTQYF
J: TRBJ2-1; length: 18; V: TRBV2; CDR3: CASSPTSGGLSSYNEQFF
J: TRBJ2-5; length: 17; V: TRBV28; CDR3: CASSFALQDWKEETQYF
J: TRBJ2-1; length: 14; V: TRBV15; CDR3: CATGVAGEYNEQFF
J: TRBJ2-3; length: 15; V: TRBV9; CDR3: CASSVVPGRVDTQYF
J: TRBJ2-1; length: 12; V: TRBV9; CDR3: CASSVNVGEQFF
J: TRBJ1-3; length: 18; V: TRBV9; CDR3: CASSARGGTANSGNTIYF
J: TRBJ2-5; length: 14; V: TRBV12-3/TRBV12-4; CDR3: CASSLGTPQETQYF
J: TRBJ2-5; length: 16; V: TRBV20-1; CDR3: CSARPLVSGEYETQYF
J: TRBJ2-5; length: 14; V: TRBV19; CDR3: CASTPRGLRETQYF
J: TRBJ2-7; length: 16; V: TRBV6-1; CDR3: CASSEGIKAISYEQYF
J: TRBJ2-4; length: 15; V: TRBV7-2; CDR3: CASSYRRAGEGIQYF
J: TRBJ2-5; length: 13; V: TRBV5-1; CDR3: CASSFKAAETQYF
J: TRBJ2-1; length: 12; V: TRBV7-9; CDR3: CASSPPGGEQFF
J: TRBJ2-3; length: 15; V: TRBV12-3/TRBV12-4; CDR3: CASSAHRGATDTQYF
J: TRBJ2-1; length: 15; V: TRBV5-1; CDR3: CASSSDGAGGNEQFF
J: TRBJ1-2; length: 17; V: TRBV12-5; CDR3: CASGLTPLIKDNYGYTF
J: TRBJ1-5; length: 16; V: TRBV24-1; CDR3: CATSDFSIRGNQPQHF
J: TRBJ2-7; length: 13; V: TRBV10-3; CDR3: CATWTSGSYEQYF
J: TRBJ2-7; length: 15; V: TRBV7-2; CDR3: CASSFSSGSSYEQYF
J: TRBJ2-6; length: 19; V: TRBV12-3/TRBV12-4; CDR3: CASSFSPPGRLSGANVLTF
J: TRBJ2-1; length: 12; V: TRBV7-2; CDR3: CASSRQGPLQFF
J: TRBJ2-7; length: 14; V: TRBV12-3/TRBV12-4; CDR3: CASRAGGSSYEQYF
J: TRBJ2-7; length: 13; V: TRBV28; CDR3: CASRHQILYEQYF
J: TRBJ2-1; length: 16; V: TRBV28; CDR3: CASSIKGPVPYNEQFF
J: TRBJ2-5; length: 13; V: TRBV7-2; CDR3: CASSLSGLKTQYF
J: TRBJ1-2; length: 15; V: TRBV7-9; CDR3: CASSSGTGVFYGYTF
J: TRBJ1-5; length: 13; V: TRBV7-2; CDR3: CASSLVGANDQHF
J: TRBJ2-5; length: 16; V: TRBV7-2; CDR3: CASSPIAGASQETQYF
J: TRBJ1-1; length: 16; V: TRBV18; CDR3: CASSPNPTGRITEAFF
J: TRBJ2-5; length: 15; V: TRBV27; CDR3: CASSWASGRYETQYF
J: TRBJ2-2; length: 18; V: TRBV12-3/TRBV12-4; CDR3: CASSPPRGDRADTGELFF
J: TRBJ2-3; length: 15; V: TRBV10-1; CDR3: CASSGDSVGTDTQYF
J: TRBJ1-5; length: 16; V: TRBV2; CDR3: CASTPRQLNSNQPQHF
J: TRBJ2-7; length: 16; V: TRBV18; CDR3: CASSPLSLAGAGEQYF
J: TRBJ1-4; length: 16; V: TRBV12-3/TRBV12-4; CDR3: CASSPQDGSTNEKLFF
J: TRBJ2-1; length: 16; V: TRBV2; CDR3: CASSLLAGALYNEQFF
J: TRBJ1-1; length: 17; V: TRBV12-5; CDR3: CASGLVAWGRGQGEAFF
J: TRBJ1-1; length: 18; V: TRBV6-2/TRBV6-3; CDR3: CASSYLTGQGLRNTEAFF
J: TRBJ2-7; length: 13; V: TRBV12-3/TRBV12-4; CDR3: CASSSLGRGEQYF
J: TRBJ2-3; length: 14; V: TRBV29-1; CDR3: CSVGVTGSTDTQYF
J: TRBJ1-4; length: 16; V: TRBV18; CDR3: CASSPIQRDTNEKLFF
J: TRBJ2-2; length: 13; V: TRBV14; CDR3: CASQREATGELFF
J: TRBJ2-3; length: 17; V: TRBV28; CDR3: CASSITGLAGMTDTQYF
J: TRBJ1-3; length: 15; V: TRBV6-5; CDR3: CASSYKAGGGNTIYF
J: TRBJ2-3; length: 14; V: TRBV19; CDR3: CASSWGGDTDTQYF
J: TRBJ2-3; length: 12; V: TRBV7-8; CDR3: CASRKAADTQYF
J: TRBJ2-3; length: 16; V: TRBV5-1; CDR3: CASSRGDRVVVDTQYF
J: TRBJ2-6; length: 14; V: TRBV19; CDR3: CASSIYSGANVLTF